The entry below describes one TCR beta chain. This clone was seen a single time. Its antigen is unknown. No much larger clone is present one base from it, and per-base qualities are unavailable. The data derive from a study of T cell changes during pregnancy in multiple sclerosis (dated by TCRdb to the late 2010s). About the full investigation: Changes in the T cell repertoire over the course of pregnancy were examined in this study in women with multiple sclerosis.

The library was made by the immunoSEQ multiplex PCR assay. In TCRdb, the immuneACCESS table is reduced to in-frame sequences with V and J assigned. These tables do not hold every clone; where another copy was compared, an unresolved V gene accounts for under half, and the others remain unexplained. The sample table contains 55,000 to 70,000 clones; only one count was recorded for 93% of them. Jointly, the top ten make up 1.8% of the sample. Including cysteine and phenylalanine, the CDR3 has 14 amino acids. Of the read, only the CDR3 DNA is kept; its 42 bases are in frame from base 1. CDR1 and CDR2 (SGHRS, YFSETQ) derive from the germline V gene. Trimming removed 4 bases from V and 6 bases from J, leaving 13 bases between the germline ends.

Sequenced material: peripheral blood, taken after pregnancy. The sequence derives from a female donor with multiple sclerosis, enrolled in a pregnancy study. The rearranged segments are TRBV5-1 and TRBJ2-2; TRBD1 is possibly the D segment (5 matching bases). The bases are TGCGCCAGCAGCCAGCAGGGCGCCGCCGGGGAGCTGTTTTTT. Its amino acids are CASSQQGAAGELFF.